Listed here is a single TCR beta chain. Its antigen is unknown. V lost 10 bases to trimming and J lost 2 bases; unmatched junction nucleotides: 5. The CDR3 loop spans 13 amino acids. Germline V gives CDR1 SGHAT, CDR2 FQNNGV. Second-dose groups at about 4 or about 12 weeks were pooled. This entry comes from a study of T cell responses to AZD1222 COVID-19 vaccine. Findings of the study overall: Among AZD1222 vaccinees, only five to seven were seropositive at baseline. White British donors predominated, females outnumbered males, and clonal diversity was possibly underestimated. In the spike-specific TCR repertoire, nearly half reportedly target unmutated variant regions.

Sequenced by immunoSEQ multiplex PCR; TCRdb stores in-frame clones only, minus some. This sample has about 85,000 clones, with less than 95% found just once. This sequence joins TRBV11-2 and TRBJ2-5; 9 positions agree with TRBD2. The clonotype was recovered from an adult who received the AZD1222 COVID-19 vaccine. The sample in question was peripheral blood, obtained 28 days after the second AZD1222 dose. The CDR3 DNA is TGTGCCACCGCGCGGGGGGGGCAAGAGACCCAGTACTTC. Translation gives CATARGGQETQYF. Full variable domain (rest looked up from reference TRBV11-2 and TRBJ2-5): EAGVAQSPRYKIIEKRQSVAFWCNPISGHATLYWYQQILGQGPKLLIQFQNNGVVDDSQLPKDRFSAERLKGVDSTLKIQPAKLEDSAVYLCATARGGQETQYFGPGTRLLVL.